What follows is one T cell receptor beta chain and its context. The specificity of this receptor is unknown. The input lacks base qualities; no much larger clone sits a single base away. To sequence the TCRbeta CDR3 region, genomic DNA was isolated from the sorted cells. The immunoSEQ Assay was used for sequencing of TCRbeta CDR3 regions. What TCRdb holds here is the immuneACCESS table cut down to in-frame rearrangements. Part of the clones is not present; checked against another copy, under half of the missing clones reflect an unresolved V gene, and the others are unexplained. This sample comprises approximately 100,000 clones, around 85% of them detected only once. Clones ranked in the top ten supply approximately 0.5% of the sample. The data were taken from a study of OX40 agonist ivuxolimab in advanced cancers. Regarding the research as a whole: Ivuxolimab was a fully human IgG2 agonistic monoclonal antibody targeting the costimulatory receptor OX40 (CD134). Intravenous ivuxolimab was administered to patients every 2 weeks at six dose levels: 0.01, 0.1, 0.3, 1.5, 3 and 10 mg/kg. Prior anti-PD-1, anti-PD-L1 or anti-CTLA-4 therapy was permitted, and 30% to 45% of dose-escalation patients had received checkpoint inhibitors. In the dose-escalation cohort, 82.7% of patients were male, and the mean age was about 55 years, with a range of roughly 23 to 85. Partial responses occurred in three dose-escalation patients: two with cutaneous melanoma and one with hepatocellular carcinoma. Peripheral TCRbeta sequencing was intended to test whether TCR sequence diversity was altered and clonal T-cell expansion was caused by ivuxolimab. The monotherapy dose-escalation portion (N of about 49 patients) of the phase I ivuxolimab trial is reported in the paper. Among the roughly 52 dose-escalation patients, around 19 had hepatocellular carcinoma, about 15 melanoma, 9 renal cell carcinoma and 9 head and neck cancer.

The study at large found these results: Low levels of normalized T-cell clonal expansion were also seen in some patients who did not respond. At doses of 0.1 to 3.0 mg/kg, clonal expansion of both CD4+ and CD8+ blood T cells was observed from baseline to week 6. After ivuxolimab, more expanded clones were found on average in CD8+ T cells than in CD4+ T cells. In the 0.1-3.0 mg/kg groups, partial responders had among the lowest normalized peripheral clonal expansion, particularly in CD8+ T cells. Antigen specificity was not determined for the clonally expanded peripheral T cells.

The V end loses 6 bases and the J end loses 0 bases, and a stretch of 13 bases separates them. The CDR3 holds 15 amino acids from the cysteine to the phenylalanine. The sequence is cut down to CDR3 DNA, 45 bases in frame from base 1. CDR1 and CDR2 were assigned from the germline V gene as MNHNS and SASEGT. Patients with a history of autoimmune disease or receiving systemic immunosuppression were excluded from the trial. In every dose cohort, peripheral blood was drawn for TCR sequencing at baseline, cycle 4 day 1, and cycle 7 day 1. The samples were taken from a phase I, first-in-human, multicenter, open-label dose-escalation trial of ivuxolimab. Adults with locally advanced or metastatic head and neck squamous cell, hepatocellular, melanoma or renal cell carcinoma were enrolled in the trial. Before TCR sequencing, CD4+ and CD8+ T cells were separately sorted from peripheral blood.

The TCR originated in an adult with an advanced solid tumor such as melanoma, head and neck, liver or kidney cancer. The rearranged segments are TRBV6-1 and TRBJ2-3, with the D gene call left open. The material sequenced was CD4+ or CD8+ T cells sorted from blood, taken in a trial of the OX40 agonist ivuxolimab. CDR3 loop: CASSLKWPSTDTQYF. The nucleotide sequence reads as follows: TGTGCCAGCAGCCTTAAATGGCCCAGCACAGATACGCAGTATTTT.